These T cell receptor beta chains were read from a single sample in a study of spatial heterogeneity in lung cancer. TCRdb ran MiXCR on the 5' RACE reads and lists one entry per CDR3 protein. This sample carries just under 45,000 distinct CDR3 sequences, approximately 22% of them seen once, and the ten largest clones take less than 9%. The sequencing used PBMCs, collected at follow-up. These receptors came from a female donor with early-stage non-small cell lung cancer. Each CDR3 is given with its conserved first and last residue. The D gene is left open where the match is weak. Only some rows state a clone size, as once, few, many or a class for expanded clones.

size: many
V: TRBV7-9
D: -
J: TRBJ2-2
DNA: TGTGCCAGCAGCCGGGACAGGGGAGCGGGAGGCACCGGGGAGCTGTTTTTT
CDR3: CASSRDRGAGGTGELFF

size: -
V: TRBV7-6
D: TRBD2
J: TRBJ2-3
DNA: TGTGCCAGCAGCTTAGCCGGTAGCGGGGGGGCAGATACGCAGTATTTT
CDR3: CASSLAGSGGADTQYF

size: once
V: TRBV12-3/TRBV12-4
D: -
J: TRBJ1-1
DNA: TGTGCCAGCAGGCCGCCCGGGGGAGGCGTCGATTTCTTT
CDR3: CASRPPGGGVDFF

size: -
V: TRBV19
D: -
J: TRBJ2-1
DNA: TGTGCCAGTACCCTGGCGGGGGCGAATGAGCAGTTCTTC
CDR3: CASTLAGANEQFF

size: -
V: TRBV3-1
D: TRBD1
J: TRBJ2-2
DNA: TGTGCCAGCAGTCAACTCAGGGGGACCCTAAACACCGGGGAGCTGTTTTTT
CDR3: CASSQLRGTLNTGELFF

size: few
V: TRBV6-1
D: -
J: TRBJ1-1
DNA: TGTGCCAGCGGAAACACAGGCCTTGAAGCTTTCTTT
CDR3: CASGNTGLEAFF

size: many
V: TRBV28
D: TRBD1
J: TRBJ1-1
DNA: TGTGCCAGCAGTTTTAGGGACAGAGATTACACTGAAGCTTTCTTT
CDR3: CASSFRDRDYTEAFF

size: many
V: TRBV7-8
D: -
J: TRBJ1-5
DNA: TGTGCCAGCAGCTTTCACGACAGTGCGCAGCATTTT
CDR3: CASSFHDSAQHF

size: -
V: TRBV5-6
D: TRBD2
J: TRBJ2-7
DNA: TGTGCCAGCTTCGACGGGGGACTAGGGATCTCCTACGAGCAGTACTTC
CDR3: CASFDGGLGISYEQYF

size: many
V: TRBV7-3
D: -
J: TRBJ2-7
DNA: TGTGCCAGCAGCTCATTTGGGGAACAAGAGCAGTACTTC
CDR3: CASSSFGEQEQYF

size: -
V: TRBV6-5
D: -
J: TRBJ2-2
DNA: TGTGCCAGCAGTTATTGGAGGAGAAACACCGGGGAGCTGTTTTTT
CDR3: CASSYWRRNTGELFF

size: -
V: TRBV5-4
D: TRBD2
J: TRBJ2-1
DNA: TGTGCCAGCAGCTTGACTAGCGGGAGACGAAGTGAGCAGTTCTTC
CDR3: CASSLTSGRRSEQFF

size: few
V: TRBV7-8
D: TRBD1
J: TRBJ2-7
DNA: TGTGCCAGCAGCACTGACAGGGGGCCCCCGTACGAGCAGTACTTC
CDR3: CASSTDRGPPYEQYF

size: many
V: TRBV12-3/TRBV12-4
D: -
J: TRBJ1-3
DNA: TGTGCCAGCAGACGGACAGGAAACACCATATATTTT
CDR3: CASRRTGNTIYF

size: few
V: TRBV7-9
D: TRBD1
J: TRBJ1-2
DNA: TGTGCCAGCAGCCTAGGGACAGGACTAGATGGCTACACCTTC
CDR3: CASSLGTGLDGYTF

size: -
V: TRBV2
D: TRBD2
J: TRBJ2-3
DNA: TGTGCCAGCAGTGAACGGGCTGGGACTAGCGGGAGAGGAGATACGCAGTATTTT
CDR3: CASSERAGTSGRGDTQYF

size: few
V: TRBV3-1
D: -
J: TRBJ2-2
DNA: TGTGCCAGCAGCCAACCCCACGGGGAGCTGTTTTTT
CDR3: CASSQPHGELFF

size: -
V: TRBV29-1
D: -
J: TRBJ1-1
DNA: TGCAGCGCCAGGACAGAACGCTCTGAAGCTTTCTTT
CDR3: CSARTERSEAFF

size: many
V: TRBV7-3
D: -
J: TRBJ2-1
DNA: TGTGCCAGCAGCTTATGGACGACAAATGAGCAGTTCTTC
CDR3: CASSLWTTNEQFF

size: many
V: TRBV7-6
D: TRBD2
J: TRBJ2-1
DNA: TGTGCCAGCAGCACCCACAAGATGGGAGCTGGGACTAGCGGGAGAGGTGAGCAGTTCTTC
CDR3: CASSTHKMGAGTSGRGEQFF

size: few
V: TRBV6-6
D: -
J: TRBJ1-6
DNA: TGTGCCAGCAGTCCCAGCAGTATTAATTCACCCCTCCACTTT
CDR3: CASSPSSINSPLHF

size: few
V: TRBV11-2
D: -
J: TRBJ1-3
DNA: TGTGCCACCTCGACGTATCGTTCTGGAAACACCATATATTTT
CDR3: CATSTYRSGNTIYF

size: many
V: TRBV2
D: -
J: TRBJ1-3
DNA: TGTGCCAGCGGGTATCCGGGACAAATTTTCTCTGGAAACACCATATATTTT
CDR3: CASGYPGQIFSGNTIYF

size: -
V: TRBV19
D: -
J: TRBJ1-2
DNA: TGTGCCAGCCAACAGGCGATCCAAACCTATGGCTACACCTTC
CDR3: CASQQAIQTYGYTF

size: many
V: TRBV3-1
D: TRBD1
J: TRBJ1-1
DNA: TGTGCCAGCAGCATGACAGGGGAAGCTTTCTTT
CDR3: CASSMTGEAFF

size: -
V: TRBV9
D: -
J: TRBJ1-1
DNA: TGTGCCAGCAGATCAACGGTGAACACTGAAGCTTTCTTT
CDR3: CASRSTVNTEAFF

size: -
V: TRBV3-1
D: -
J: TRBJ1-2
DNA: TGTGCCAGCAGCGATGAGGCCCGGAACTATGGCTACACCTTC
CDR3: CASSDEARNYGYTF

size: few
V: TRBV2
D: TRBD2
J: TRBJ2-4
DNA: TGTGCCAGCAGCGGGACTAGCGGGGTCAAAAACATTCAGTACTTC
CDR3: CASSGTSGVKNIQYF

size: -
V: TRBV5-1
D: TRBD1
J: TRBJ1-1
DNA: TGCGCCAGCAGTTTCGCCGGGACAGGGAGGACTGAAGCTTTCTTT
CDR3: CASSFAGTGRTEAFF

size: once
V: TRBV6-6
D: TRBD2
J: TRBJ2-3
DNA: TGTGCCAGCAGTTACGGCTTAGCGGGAACGCAGTATTTT
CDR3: CASSYGLAGTQYF

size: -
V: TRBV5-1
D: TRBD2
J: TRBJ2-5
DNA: TGCGCCAGCAGCTTGACTAGCGGACGAGAGACCCAGTACTTC
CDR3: CASSLTSGRETQYF

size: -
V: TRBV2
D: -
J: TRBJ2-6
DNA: TGTGCCAGCCAGGCAGGGGGGGCCAACGTCCTGACTTTC
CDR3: CASQAGGANVLTF

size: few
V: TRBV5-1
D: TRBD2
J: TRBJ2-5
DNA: TGCGCCAGCAGCTCGACTAGCCGGATAGAGACCCAGTACTTC
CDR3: CASSSTSRIETQYF

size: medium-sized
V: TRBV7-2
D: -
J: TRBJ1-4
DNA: TGTGCCAGCAGCTTAGGGGCAACTAATGAAAAACTGTTTTTT
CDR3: CASSLGATNEKLFF

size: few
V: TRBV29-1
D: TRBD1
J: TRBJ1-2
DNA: TGCAGCTCCCGAGGGACAGAATTATATGGCTACACCTTC
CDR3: CSSRGTELYGYTF